The 22 T cell receptor beta chains below come from one sample, sequenced in a study of graft-versus-host responses after intestinal transplantation. Assay: immunoSEQ multiplex PCR; the TCRdb copy retains only in-frame clones and omits some. The sample yields approximately 38,000 clones, 75% to 90% seen once. The sequencing used PBMCs, collected approximately 1,000 days after transplant. The receptors were gathered from a human patient who received an intestinal transplant, so some T cells may come from the graft donor.

V usage is TRBV28 and J usage is TRBJ1-5; TRBD1 matches 12 bases. Germline values: CDR1 MDHEN, CDR2 SYDVKM. CDR3 length equals 15 residues. The trim removed 5 bases at V and 6 bases at J, leaving 5 bases unmatched. CDR3 bases: TGTGCCAGCAGTCAGGGACAGGGGGCGGGTCAGCCCCAGCATTTT. It is translated as CASSQGQGAGQPQHF.

The rearrangement uses TRBV6-5 and TRBJ1-5; D is possibly TRBD1 (5 bases). Trimming removed 6 bases at V and 3 bases at J, with 12 bases between. From germline, CDR1 is MNHEY and CDR2 SVGAGI. The CDR3 runs to 14 residues. CDR3 coding DNA: TGTGCCAGCAGCACTGACAGATACAATCAGCCCCAGCATTTT. Its translation: CASSTDRYNQPQHF.

The count of this clone is one. The V and J genes are TRBV28 and TRBJ2-7; D is unclear. There are 14 residues in the CDR3. V lost 2 bases, J lost 5 bases, and 13 bases lay in between. Germline V gene data show CDR1 as MDHEN and CDR2 as SYDVKM. The CDR3: CASSLREMSNEQYF. CDR3 sequence (DNA): TGTGCCAGCAGTTTAAGAGAAATGTCGAACGAGCAGTACTTC.

In its sample, this clone is medium-sized (0.01 to 0.1%). The chain employs TRBV28 and TRBJ1-5, with D unclear. V shed 8 bases and J shed 0 bases, with 11 bases lying between them. Germline CDR1 MDHEN, CDR2 SYDVKM. The CDR3 loop spans 14 amino acids. The CDR3 DNA is TGTGCCAGCCTACCGGGCCCTAGCAATCAGCCCCAGCATTTT. This codes for CASLPGPSNQPQHF.

J is TRBJ2-2 and V is TRBV5-4; D might be TRBD2 (5 bases). The CDR3 has 13 residues. The V end lost 2 bases, the J end lost 4 bases, and 6 bases lay between the germline ends. CDR1 SGHNT and CDR2 YYREEE come from the germline V gene (reference sequence). The CDR3 nucleotides are TGTGCCAGCAGCTTCGGACTCACCGGGGAGCTGTTTTTT. It is translated as CASSFGLTGELFF.

As regards this clone: A read error may produce the germline difference seen at one junction end. This chain connects TRBV6-1 to TRBJ2-7, with D uncertain. Germline V gene data show CDR1 as MNHNS and CDR2 as SASEGT. The CDR3 length is 12 residues. CDR3: CASSAWRTRTVF. The CDR3 DNA follows: TGTGCCAGCAGTGCGTGGCGGACCCGGACCGTATTC.

The gene calls are TRBV19 and TRBJ2-7; 10 nucleotides agree with TRBD1. V lost 7 bases to trimming and J lost 5 bases; unmatched junction nucleotides: 8. The CDR3 is made up of 14 amino acids. Germline CDR1 LNHDA, CDR2 SQIVND (reference sequence). CDR3 sequence: CASNTRDRGHEQYF. CDR3 nucleotides: TGTGCCAGTAACACCCGGGACAGGGGTCACGAGCAGTACTTC.

The chain couples TRBV9 to TRBJ2-1, with 8 bases aligning to TRBD2. The CDR3 extends over 16 amino acids. Germline V gene data show CDR1 as SGDLS and CDR2 as YYNGEE. The J segment lost 4 bases and the V segment lost 2 bases, leaving 8 bases of the junction unmatched. The CDR3 protein is CASSVTPSGPYNEQFF. The DNA of the CDR3 is TGTGCCAGCAGCGTCACCCCTAGCGGGCCTTACAATGAGCAGTTCTTC.

CDR3 nucleotides: TGTGCCAGCAGTTCGGGACAGGTATCGGGAAAACTGTTTTTT. This sequence encodes CASSSGQVSGKLFF. V usage is TRBV27 and J usage is TRBJ1-4; 8 bases are a match to TRBD1. Germline V gene sequence: CDR1 MNHEY, CDR2 SMNVEV (reference sequence). This CDR3 region has 14 residues. Trimming took 4 bases from V and 10 from J; bases not matched to a gene: 8.

This clone was observed a few times. The chain employs TRBV7-8 and TRBJ1-3; D not certain. Trimming stripped 1 base from V and 4 bases from J, with 5 bases between. There are 13 residues in the CDR3. Germline values: CDR1 SGHVS, CDR2 FQNEAQ. The CDR3 spells CASSLDPGNTIYF. Here the CDR3 DNA reads TGTGCCAGCAGCTTAGATCCCGGAAACACCATATATTTT.

The chain links TRBV5-4 to TRBJ1-2; 12 positions agree with TRBD1. Per the germline V gene, CDR1 is SGHNT and CDR2 is YYREEE (reference sequence). The CDR3 consists of 14 residues. The V segment lost 0 bases and the J segment 8 bases; nucleotides outside the gene matches: 2. Here the CDR3 DNA reads TGTGCCAGCAGCTTGGGGGGGACAGGGGGCGGCTACACCTTC. Residues: CASSLGGTGGGYTF. The variable domain in full, with the rest retrieved from reference TRBV5-4 and TRBJ1-2, is ETGVTQSPTHLIKTRGQQVTLRCSSQSGHNTVSWYQQALGQGPQFIFQYYREEENGRGNFPPRFSGLQFPNYSSELNVNALELDDSALYLCASSLGGTGGGYTFGSGTRLTVV.

This rearrangement joins TRBV5-8 to TRBJ2-7, with 7 bases matching TRBD2. The CDR3 consists of 17 residues. Looked up from germline, CDR1 is SGHTS and CDR2 is YDEGEE. V was pared by 0 bases and J by 1 base, with 10 bases of the junction left unmatched. This chain's CDR3 is CASSLGTSSRFSYEQYF. The CDR3 nucleotides are TGTGCCAGCAGCTTGGGGACTAGTTCAAGATTTTCCTACGAGCAGTACTTC.

The rearrangement links TRBV6-1 to TRBJ1-5; no definite D call. Germline V CDR1 and CDR2: MNHNS, SASEGT. Trimming removed 6 bases at V and 11 bases at J, with 11 bases between. The CDR3 runs 11 residues. The chain's CDR3 is CASRGERTQHF. Written as DNA, the CDR3 is TGTGCCAGCAGGGGAGAAAGGACCCAGCATTTT.

The rearrangement joins TRBV5-6 to TRBJ2-3; the match to TRBD2 covers 10 bases. Germline V gives CDR1 SGHDT, CDR2 YYEEEE. Unmatched junction bases numbered 3, after V lost 2 bases and J lost 0 bases. The CDR3 loop spans 16 amino acids. In DNA, the CDR3 is TGTGCCAGCAGCTTCTGGACTAGCGGTAGCACAGATACGCAGTATTTT. It translates to CASSFWTSGSTDTQYF.

The chain has TRBV19 and TRBJ1-2; D gene uncertain. Per the germline V gene, CDR1 is LNHDA and CDR2 is SQIVND (reference sequence). With 7 bases removed from V and 7 bases from J, the gap between germline ends came to 13 bases. The CDR3 consists of 12 residues. The CDR3 protein is CASNGRPLGYTF. For the CDR3, the DNA is TGTGCCAGTAACGGCAGACCTCTTGGCTACACCTTC.

This chain connects TRBV15 to TRBJ2-3; TRBD1 matches 10 bases. Germline values: CDR1 LNHNV, CDR2 YYDKDF (reference sequence). Trimming removed 0 bases from V and 6 bases from J; junction bases left unmatched: 3. The CDR3 spans 15 residues. CDR3 DNA: TGTGCCACCAGCAGAGAGACAGGGGGCGCGGATACGCAGTATTTT. Its protein is CATSRETGGADTQYF.

This clone came up once. This CDR3 is CASSIRTRSSYEQYF. In DNA, the CDR3 is TGTGCCAGCAGCATTCGGACACGAAGCTCCTACGAGCAGTACTTC. The rearrangement links TRBV5-6 to TRBJ2-7, with D perhaps TRBD1 (5 bases). CDR1 is SGHDT, CDR2 YYEEEE, per germline. Trimming removed 4 bases from V and 0 bases from J, with 14 bases in between. This CDR3 region has 15 residues.

The chain is built from TRBV10-3 and TRBJ1-5; D possibly corresponds to TRBD1 (5 bases). The germline V and J ends were trimmed by 7 bases and 7 bases, with 14 bases remaining between them. From germline, CDR1 is ENHRY and CDR2 SYGVKD. The CDR3 sequence is 13 residues long. The CDR3, as DNA: TGTGCCATCAAGCAGGGCACAATGCAGCCCCAGCATTTT. It yields the protein CAIKQGTMQPQHF.

This clone is medium-sized by share. The chain has TRBV6-1 and TRBJ2-1, with 12 bases aligning to TRBD2. Germline assignment: CDR1 MNHNS and CDR2 SASEGT. CDR3 length equals 15 residues. The J segment lost 8 bases and the V segment lost 3 bases, leaving 5 bases of the junction unmatched. CDR3 amino acids: CASSESSGGAHEQFF. CDR3 bases: TGTGCCAGCAGTGAGTCTAGCGGGGGGGCCCATGAGCAGTTCTTC.

The sample holds one count of this clone. The J gene is TRBJ2-2, the V gene TRBV6-1; no firm D call. V was shortened by 6 bases and J by 4 bases, with 9 bases between the two germline ends. The CDR3 has 13 residues. Germline CDR1 MNHNS, CDR2 SASEGT. The CDR3 nucleotides are TGTGCCAGCAGCGAGACACCCACCGGGGAGCTGTTTTTT. It encodes CASSETPTGELFF.

The rearrangement joins TRBV27 to TRBJ2-3, with TRBD2 identical over 11 bases. This CDR3 region has 17 residues. Trimming at V came to 2 bases and at J to 3 bases, leaving 7 bases not matched to a gene. Germline V lookup: CDR1 MNHEY, CDR2 SMNVEV (reference sequence). The CDR3 protein is CASSLRRLAGGTDTQYF. Written as DNA, the CDR3 is TGTGCCAGCAGTTTAAGACGTCTAGCGGGGGGAACAGATACGCAGTATTTT.

The V and J genes are TRBV19 and TRBJ2-1; the D gene is possibly TRBD2 (7 bases). Per germline, CDR1 LNHDA and CDR2 SQIVND (reference sequence). The CDR3 is 17 residues long. The germline V and J ends were trimmed by 5 bases and 12 bases, with 29 bases remaining between them. The CDR3 DNA reads as TGTGCCAGTAGTCCCCCCGGCGGGGGAGGGGGTGGGGCTGCGCAGTTCTTC. It is translated as CASSPPGGGGGGAAQFF.